This T cell receptor (beta chain) was obtained from a study of blood T cell repertoires in COVID-19. Study at large: Acute and convalescent COVID-19 specimens originated in the United States, Italy and Spain.

Sequenced by immunoSEQ multiplex PCR; TCRdb stores in-frame clones only, minus some. The sample has fewer than 200,000 clones, just under 85% seen once. The J segment lost 8 bases and the V segment lost 2 bases, leaving 3 bases of the junction unmatched. CDR1 MNHEY and CDR2 SVGAGI come from the germline V gene. This CDR3 region has 13 residues. The source of this sequence is a man in his forties or fifties who had recovered from COVID-19. Sequenced material: peripheral blood. This rearrangement joins TRBV6-5 to TRBJ2-1, with 7 nucleotides matching TRBD2. The CDR3: CASSYGRGDEQFF. The DNA for the CDR3 is TGTGCCAGCAGTTACGGGAGGGGTGATGAGCAGTTCTTC.